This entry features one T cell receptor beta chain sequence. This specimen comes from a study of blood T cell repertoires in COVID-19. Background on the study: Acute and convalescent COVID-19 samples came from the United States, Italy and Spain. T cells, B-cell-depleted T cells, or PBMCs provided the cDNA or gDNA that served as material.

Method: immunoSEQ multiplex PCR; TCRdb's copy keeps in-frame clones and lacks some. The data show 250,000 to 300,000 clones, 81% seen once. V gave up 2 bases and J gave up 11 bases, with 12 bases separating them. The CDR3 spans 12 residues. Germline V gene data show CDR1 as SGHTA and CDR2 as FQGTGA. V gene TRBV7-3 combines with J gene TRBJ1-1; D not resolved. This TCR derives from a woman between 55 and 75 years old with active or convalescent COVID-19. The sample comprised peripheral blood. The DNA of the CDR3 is TGTGCCAGCAGCTTAGAGAACTCGCCTGCTTTCTTT. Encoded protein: CASSLENSPAFF.